This entry is about one T cell receptor (beta chain). All of the donors were Caucasians in good health. This specimen comes from a study of identical twins. The length of the CDR3 is 15 residues. V was trimmed by 6 bases and J by 0 bases, leaving 15 bases between them. Template switching introduced a universal primer site, and the cDNA bore unique molecular identifiers. TCRdb reanalysed the 5' RACE reads using MiXCR and keeps one entry per CDR3 protein. Of about 190,000 distinct CDR3 sequences in the sample, around 15% are singletons; the top ten hold over 35%. These same data were also listed under a study on T cells expressing NK-cell markers. From that report: Most of the eight sequenced donors were HCMV-seropositive; one was seronegative.

Sequenced material: CD8+ T cells sorted from blood. The V gene is TRBV12-3 or TRBV12-4, the J gene TRBJ2-7, with D possibly being TRBD1 or TRBD2 (5 bases each). This sequence was found in a woman aged 18-30 years in good health. The CDR3 sequence: CASSSGTPSSYEQYF. The DNA of the CDR3 is TGTGCCAGCAGCTCCGGGACCCCGAGCTCCTACGAGCAGTACTTC.